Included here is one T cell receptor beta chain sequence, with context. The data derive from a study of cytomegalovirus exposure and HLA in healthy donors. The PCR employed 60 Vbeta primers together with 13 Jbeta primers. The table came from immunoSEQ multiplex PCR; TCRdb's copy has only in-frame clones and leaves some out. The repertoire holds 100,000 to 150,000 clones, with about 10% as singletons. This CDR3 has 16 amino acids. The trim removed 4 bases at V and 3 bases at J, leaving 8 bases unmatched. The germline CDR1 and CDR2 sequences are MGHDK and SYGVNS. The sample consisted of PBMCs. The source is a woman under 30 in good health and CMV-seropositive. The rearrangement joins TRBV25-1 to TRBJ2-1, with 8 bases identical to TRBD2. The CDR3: CASSGREAGDYNEQFF. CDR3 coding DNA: TGTGCCAGCAGTGGCCGGGAAGCGGGGGACTACAATGAGCAGTTCTTC.